This TCR beta chain was sequenced in a study of shared clonotypes between healthy human individuals. The repertoire was sequenced with immunoSEQ multiplex PCR; TCRdb's copy has only in-frame clones and lacks some. The sample includes about 2 million clones, about 95% of them seen just once. This CDR3 is built from 16 residues. Per the germline V gene, CDR1 is LNHDA and CDR2 is SQIVND (reference sequence). Trimming cost V 4 bases and J 2 bases; bases outside gene matches: 6. The receptor comes from a man between 18 and 35 years old in good health. Specimen: naive CD4+ T cells sorted from blood. Documented subset: CD45RA+ positively selected. V usage is TRBV19 and J usage is TRBJ1-5; 9 bases fit TRBD1. The CDR3, as DNA: TGTGCCAGTAGTACGTTGACAGGGGGAGGCAATCAGCCCCAGCATTTT. Its protein is CASSTLTGGGNQPQHF.